In its sample, the clone carrying this T cell receptor (beta chain) was seen a few times. Its matching antigen is unknown. This sample was taken from a study of cytomegalovirus exposure and HLA in healthy donors. Study-wide findings and caveats: CMV serostatus stood as the only immune exposure information on hand.

Per germline, CDR1 SGHRS and CDR2 YFSETQ. This CDR3 has 15 amino acids. The ends were cut back, 0 bases at V and 4 bases at J, with 14 bases in the middle. PCR amplification relied on 60 Vbeta primers (plus 13 Jbeta primers). Only in-frame clones appear in the TCRdb table, and some are missing; sequencing was by immunoSEQ multiplex PCR. The data hold approximately 170,000 clones, with roughly 70% observed a single time. Sequencing was carried out using PBMCs. This TCR came from a girl aged 10 to 17 in good health and CMV-seronegative. The chain couples TRBV5-1 to TRBJ2-7; D gene unclear. CDR3 coding DNA: TGCGCCAGCAGCTTGGCCGATGACAACAGATACGAGCAGTACTTC. Its translation: CASSLADDNRYEQYF.